Only a few counts were recorded for the clone carrying this T cell receptor (beta chain). Antigen specificity is unknown. Through a sample-barcoded 5' primer and a J-beta primer mix, a second PCR was run for about 6 to 12 cycles. Unique molecular identifiers of 12 random nucleotides labeled each cDNA. TCRdb reprocessed the 5' RACE reads with MiXCR, giving one entry per CDR3 protein. The sample records more than 550,000 distinct CDR3 sequences, approximately 22% being singletons. The data are from a study of blood T cells in healthy people across ages. Study-wide points: Diversity was higher, and naive CD4+ cells more numerous, in long-lived donors than in aged donors.

This CDR3 is 14 amino acids long. Trimming cost V 6 bases and J 5 bases, with 13 bases left between them. This sequence joins TRBV12-3 or TRBV12-4 and TRBJ2-2; possible D gene TRBD2, 6 bases. The source is a man between 65 and 85 years old in good health. The sequencing input was blood. Written as DNA, the CDR3 is TGTGCCAGCAGCCGGGGACTTTGGACCGGGGAGCTGTTTTTT. This encodes CASSRGLWTGELFF.